The entry that follows covers one TCR beta chain sequence. Its cognate antigen is unknown. The source of the sample is a study of cytomegalovirus exposure and HLA in healthy donors. The CDR3 spans 13 residues. V was clipped by 7 bases and J by 4 bases, with 16 bases between them. Germline CDR1 reads SQVTM; CDR2 reads ANQGSEA. Study-level findings and limits: It was reportedly the case that the classifier diagnosed cytomegalovirus status with high specificity and sensitivity. As confirmed in vitro, a few CMV-associated chains were specific for CMV antigens.

While the first cohort had 700 or so subjects, the donors belonged to the separate validation cohort of about 120 subjects. The table came from immunoSEQ multiplex PCR; TCRdb's copy has only in-frame clones and leaves some out. There are 200,000 to 300,000 clones in the sample; roughly 87% occur only once, and about 12% lies in the top ten. The sequence was collected from a man aged 18 to 35 in good health and CMV-seropositive. The chain employs TRBV29-1 and TRBJ1-2; no definite D call. Sequenced input: PBMCs. The CDR3 region is CSANTPSPYGYTF. In DNA form, the CDR3 reads TGCAGCGCCAACACTCCATCCCCCTATGGCTACACCTTC. Supplemented by reference TRBV29-1 and TRBJ1-2, the full variable domain reads SAVISQKPSRDICQRGTSLTIQCQVDSQVTMMFWYRQQPGQSLTLIATANQGSEATYESGFVIDKFPISRPNLTFSTLTVSNMSPEDSSIYLCSANTPSPYGYTFGSGTRLTVV.